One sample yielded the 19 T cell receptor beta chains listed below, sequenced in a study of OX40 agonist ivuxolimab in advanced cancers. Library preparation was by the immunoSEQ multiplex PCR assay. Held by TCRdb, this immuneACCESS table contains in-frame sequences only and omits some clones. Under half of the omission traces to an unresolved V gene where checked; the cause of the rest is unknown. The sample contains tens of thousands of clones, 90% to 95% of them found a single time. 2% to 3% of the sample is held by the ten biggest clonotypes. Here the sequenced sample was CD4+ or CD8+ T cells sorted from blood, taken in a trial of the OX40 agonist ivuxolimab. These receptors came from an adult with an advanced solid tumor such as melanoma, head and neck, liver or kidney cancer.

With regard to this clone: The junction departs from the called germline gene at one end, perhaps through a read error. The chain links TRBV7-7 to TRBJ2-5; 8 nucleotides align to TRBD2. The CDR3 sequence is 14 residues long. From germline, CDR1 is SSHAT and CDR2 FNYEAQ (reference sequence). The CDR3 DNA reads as TGTGCTAGCAGCTTAGCGGGGAGCGGAGAGACCCAGTACTTC. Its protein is CASSLAGSGETQYF.

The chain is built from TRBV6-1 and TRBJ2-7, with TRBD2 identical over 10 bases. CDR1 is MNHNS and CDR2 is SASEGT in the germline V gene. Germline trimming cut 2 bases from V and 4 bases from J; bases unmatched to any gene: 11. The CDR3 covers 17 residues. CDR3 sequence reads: CASSEPTKSGRGYEQYF. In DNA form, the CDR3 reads TGTGCCAGCAGTGAACCTACAAAAAGCGGGAGGGGATACGAGCAGTACTTC.

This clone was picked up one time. CDR3 sequence: CASSLMGMLGTDTQYF. CDR3 nucleotide sequence: TGCGCCAGCAGCTTGATGGGGATGTTAGGCACAGATACGCAGTATTTT. The chain employs TRBV5-1 and TRBJ2-3, with D unresolved. The CDR3 consists of 16 residues. Trimming pared 1 base from V and 1 base from J, leaving 13 bases between. From germline, CDR1 is SGHRS and CDR2 YFSETQ.

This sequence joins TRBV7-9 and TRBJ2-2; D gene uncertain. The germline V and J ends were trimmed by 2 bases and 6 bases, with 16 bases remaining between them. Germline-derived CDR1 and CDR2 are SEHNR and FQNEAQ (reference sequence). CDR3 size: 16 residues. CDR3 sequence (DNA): TGTGCCAGCAGCTTAAGTCCGAGCTTTAATCCCGGGGAGCTGTTTTTT. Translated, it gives CASSLSPSFNPGELFF. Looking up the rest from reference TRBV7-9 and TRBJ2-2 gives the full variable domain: DTGVSQNPRHKITKRGQNVTFRCDPISEHNRLYWYRQTLGQGPEFLTYFQNEAQLEKSRLLSDRFSAERPKGSFSTLEIQRTEQGDSAMYLCASSLSPSFNPGELFFGEGSRLTVL.

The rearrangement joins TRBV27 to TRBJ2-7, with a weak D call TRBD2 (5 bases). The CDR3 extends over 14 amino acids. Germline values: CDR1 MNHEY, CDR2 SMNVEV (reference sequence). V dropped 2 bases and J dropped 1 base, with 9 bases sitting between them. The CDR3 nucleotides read TGTGCCAGCAGTTTAAAGCGGTATTCCTACGAGCAGTACTTC. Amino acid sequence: CASSLKRYSYEQYF.

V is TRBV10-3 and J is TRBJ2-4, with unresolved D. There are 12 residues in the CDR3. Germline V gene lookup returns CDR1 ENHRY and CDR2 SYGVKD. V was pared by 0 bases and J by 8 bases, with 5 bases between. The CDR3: CAISESGYIQYF. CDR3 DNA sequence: TGTGCCATCAGTGAGTCGGGGTACATTCAGTACTTC.

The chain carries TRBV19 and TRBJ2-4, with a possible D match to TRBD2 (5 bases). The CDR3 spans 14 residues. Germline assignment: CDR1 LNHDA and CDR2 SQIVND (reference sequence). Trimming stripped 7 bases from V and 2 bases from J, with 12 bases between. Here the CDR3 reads CASNEGLPKNIQYF. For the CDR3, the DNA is TGTGCCAGTAATGAGGGATTACCCAAAAACATTCAGTACTTC.

The CDR3 loop reads CASSHQGVNEKLFF. In DNA form, the CDR3 reads TGTGCCAGCAGTCACCAGGGGGTTAATGAAAAACTGTTTTTT. The V gene is TRBV11-2, the J gene TRBJ1-4; TRBD1 aligns across 7 bases. The CDR3 spans 14 residues. Germline V lookup: CDR1 SGHAT, CDR2 FQNNGV. V shed 6 bases, J shed 4 bases, and the junction held 5 bases outside the gene matches.

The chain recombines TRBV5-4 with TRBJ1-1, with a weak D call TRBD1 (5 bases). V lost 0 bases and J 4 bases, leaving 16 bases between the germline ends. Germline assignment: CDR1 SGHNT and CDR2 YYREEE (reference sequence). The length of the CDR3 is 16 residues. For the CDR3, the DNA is TGTGCCAGCAGCTTGGGGGGCGCCGGGAGTCGCACTGAAGCTTTCTTT. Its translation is CASSLGGAGSRTEAFF. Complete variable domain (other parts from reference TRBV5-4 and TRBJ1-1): ETGVTQSPTHLIKTRGQQVTLRCSSQSGHNTVSWYQQALGQGPQFIFQYYREEENGRGNFPPRFSGLQFPNYSSELNVNALELDDSALYLCASSLGGAGSRTEAFFGQGTRLTVV.

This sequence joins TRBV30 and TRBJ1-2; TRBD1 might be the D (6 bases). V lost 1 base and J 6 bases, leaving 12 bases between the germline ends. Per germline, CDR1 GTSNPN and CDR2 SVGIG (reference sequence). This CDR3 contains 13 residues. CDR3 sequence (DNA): TGTGCCTGGAGTGCATTAAACAGGGATGGCTACACCTTC. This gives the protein CAWSALNRDGYTF.

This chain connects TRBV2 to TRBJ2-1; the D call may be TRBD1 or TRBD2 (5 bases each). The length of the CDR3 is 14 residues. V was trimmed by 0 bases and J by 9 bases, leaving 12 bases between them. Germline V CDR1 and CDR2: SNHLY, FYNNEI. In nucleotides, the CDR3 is TGTGCCAGCAGTGAAGCGGCGTGGGACGGTGAGCAGTTCTTC. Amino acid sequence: CASSEAAWDGEQFF.

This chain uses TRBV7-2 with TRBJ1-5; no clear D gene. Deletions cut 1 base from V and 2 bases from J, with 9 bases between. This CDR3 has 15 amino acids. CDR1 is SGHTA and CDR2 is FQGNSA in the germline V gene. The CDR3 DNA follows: TGTGCCAGCAGCTTAGAAATTCATGGCAATCAGCCCCAGCATTTT. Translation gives CASSLEIHGNQPQHF.

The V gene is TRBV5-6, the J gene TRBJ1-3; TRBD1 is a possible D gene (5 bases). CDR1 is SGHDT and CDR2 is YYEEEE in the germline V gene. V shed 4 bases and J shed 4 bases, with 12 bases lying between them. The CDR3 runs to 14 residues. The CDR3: CASSRRGLGNTIYF. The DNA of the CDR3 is TGTGCCAGCAGCCGACGGGGGTTGGGAAACACCATATATTTT.

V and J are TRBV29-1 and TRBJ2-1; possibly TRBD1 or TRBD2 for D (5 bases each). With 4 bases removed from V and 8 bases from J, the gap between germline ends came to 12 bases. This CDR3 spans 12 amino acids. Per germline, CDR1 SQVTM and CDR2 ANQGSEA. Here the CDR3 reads CSVAREGHEQFF. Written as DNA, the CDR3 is TGCAGCGTTGCCCGCGAGGGGCATGAGCAGTTCTTC.

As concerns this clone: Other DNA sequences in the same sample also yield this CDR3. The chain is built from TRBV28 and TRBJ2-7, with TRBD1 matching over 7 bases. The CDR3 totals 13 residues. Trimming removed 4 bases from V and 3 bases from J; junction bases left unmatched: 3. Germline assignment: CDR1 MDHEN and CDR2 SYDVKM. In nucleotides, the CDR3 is TGTGCCAGCAGTTCAGGACAGGACTACGAGCAGTACTTC. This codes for CASSSGQDYEQYF.

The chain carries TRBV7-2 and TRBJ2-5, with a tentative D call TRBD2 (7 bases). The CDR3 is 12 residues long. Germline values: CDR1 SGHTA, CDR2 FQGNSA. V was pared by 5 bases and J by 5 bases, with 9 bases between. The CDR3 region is CASSRGGETQYF. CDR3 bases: TGTGCCAGCAGCAGGGGGGGGGAGACCCAGTACTTC. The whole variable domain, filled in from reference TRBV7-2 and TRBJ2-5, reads GAGVSQSPSNKVTEKGKDVELRCDPISGHTALYWYRQSLGQGLEFLIYFQGNSAPDKSGLPSDRFSAERTGGSVSTLTIQRTQQEDSAVYLCASSRGGETQYFGPGTRLLVL.

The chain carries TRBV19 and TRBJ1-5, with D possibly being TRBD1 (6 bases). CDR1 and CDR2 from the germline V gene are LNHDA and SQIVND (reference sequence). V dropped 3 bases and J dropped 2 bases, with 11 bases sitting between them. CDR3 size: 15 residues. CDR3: CASSMGAGGNQPQHF. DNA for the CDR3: TGTGCCAGTAGTATGGGGGCAGGGGGCAATCAGCCCCAGCATTTT.

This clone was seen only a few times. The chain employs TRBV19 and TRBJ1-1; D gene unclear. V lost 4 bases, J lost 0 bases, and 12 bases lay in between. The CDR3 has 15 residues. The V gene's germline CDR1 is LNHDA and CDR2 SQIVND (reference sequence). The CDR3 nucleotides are TGTGCCAGTAGTAGGACCGGGCGGGTGAACACTGAAGCTTTCTTT. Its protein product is CASSRTGRVNTEAFF.

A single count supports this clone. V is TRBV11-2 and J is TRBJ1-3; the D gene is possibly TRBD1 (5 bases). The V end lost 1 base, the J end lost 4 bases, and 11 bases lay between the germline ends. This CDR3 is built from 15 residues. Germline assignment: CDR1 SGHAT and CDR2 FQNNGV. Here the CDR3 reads CASSLAGAFGNTIYF. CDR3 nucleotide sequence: TGTGCCAGCAGCTTAGCCGGGGCATTCGGAAACACCATATATTTT. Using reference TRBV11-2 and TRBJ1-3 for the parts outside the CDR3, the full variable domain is EAGVAQSPRYKIIEKRQSVAFWCNPISGHATLYWYQQILGQGPKLLIQFQNNGVVDDSQLPKDRFSAERLKGVDSTLKIQPAKLEDSAVYLCASSLAGAFGNTIYFGEGSWLTVV.